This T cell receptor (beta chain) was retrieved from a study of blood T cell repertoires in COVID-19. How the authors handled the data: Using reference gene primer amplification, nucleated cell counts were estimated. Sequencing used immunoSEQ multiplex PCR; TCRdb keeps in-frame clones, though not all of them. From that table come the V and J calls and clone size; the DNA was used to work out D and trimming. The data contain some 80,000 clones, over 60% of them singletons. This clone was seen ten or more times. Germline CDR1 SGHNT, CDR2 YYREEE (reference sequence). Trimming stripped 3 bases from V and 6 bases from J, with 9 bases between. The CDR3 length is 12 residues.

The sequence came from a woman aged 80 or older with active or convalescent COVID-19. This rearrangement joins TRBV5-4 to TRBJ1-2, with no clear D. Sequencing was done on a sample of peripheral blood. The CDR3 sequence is CASSSLGDGYTF. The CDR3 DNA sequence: TGTGCCAGCAGCTCTCTCGGGGATGGCTACACCTTC. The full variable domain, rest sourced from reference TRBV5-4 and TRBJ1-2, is ETGVTQSPTHLIKTRGQQVTLRCSSQSGHNTVSWYQQALGQGPQFIFQYYREEENGRGNFPPRFSGLQFPNYSSELNVNALELDDSALYLCASSSLGDGYTFGSGTRLTVV.